This T cell receptor beta chain was captured in a study of T cells in Graves' hyperthyroidism and ophthalmopathy. Overall study context: Peripheral blood was collected at initial diagnosis, before any treatment.

Among ophthalmopathy patients, the Clinical Activity Score reached at least 3, the NOSPECS grade reached at least 4, and duration remained under 3 months. This CDR3 comprises 13 residues. Trimming took 6 bases from V and 8 from J; bases not matched to a gene: 9. Germline assignment: CDR1 SGHDN and CDR2 FVKESK. Amplified TCR beta CDR3 regions derived from RNA transcripts. The HTBI primer set served for first-round RT-PCR of the TCR CDR3. TCRdb redid the calling of the multiplex PCR reads with MiXCR, one entry per CDR3 protein. The sample yields under 40,000 distinct CDR3 sequences, 40% to 65% seen once.

This TCR derives from a middle-aged woman with Graves' ophthalmopathy. Sequenced sample: blood. V usage is TRBV14 and J usage is TRBJ1-2, with TRBD1 matching 7 bases. CDR3 region: CASSYDRAGGYTF. The CDR3 DNA reads TGTGCCAGCAGTTACGACAGGGCGGGCGGCTACACCTTC.